The 18 T cell receptor beta chains below were found in one sample sequenced in a study of identical twins. Each CDR3 protein is one row after TCRdb ran MiXCR on the 5' RACE reads. The table records 500,000 to 550,000 distinct CDR3 sequences, roughly a fifth of them present only once. A further study also used this sample, focusing on T cells expressing NK-cell markers.

Sequences were obtained from CD4+ T cells sorted from blood. The receptors were gathered from a woman aged 18-29 years in good health.

This clonotype was observed many times. The chain has TRBV12-3 or TRBV12-4 and TRBJ1-2, with a possible D match to TRBD1 (6 bases). Trimming removed 2 bases from V and 8 bases from J, with 15 bases in between. This CDR3 has 14 residues. Here the CDR3 reads CASSLSRGQRGYTF. In nucleotides, the CDR3 is TGTGCCAGCAGTTTATCGCGGGGGCAACGGGGCTACACCTTC.

This clonotype turned up a few times. The chain is built from TRBV20-1 and TRBJ1-6; possibly TRBD1 for D (6 bases). The V end lost 4 bases, the J end lost 9 bases, and 10 bases lay between the germline ends. CDR1 and CDR2 (germline): DFQATT, SNEGSKA (reference sequence). This CDR3 spans 12 amino acids. CDR3 coding DNA: TGCAGTGCTACGCAGGGGATTTCACCCCTCCACTTT. It translates to CSATQGISPLHF.

This clonotype showed up just a few times. The genes are TRBV18 and TRBJ2-3, with D hard to call. Germline CDR1 reads KGHSH; CDR2 reads LQKENI. This CDR3 is built from 14 residues. Between the trimmed V and J ends, which lost 0 bases and 2 bases, there was a span of 6 bases. CDR3 protein: CASSPPTFTDTQYF. The DNA of the CDR3 is TGTGCCAGCTCACCACCGACCTTCACAGATACGCAGTATTTT.

There are a few counts of this clonotype. The V gene is TRBV12-3 or TRBV12-4, the J gene TRBJ1-2; 8 nucleotides line up with TRBD1. The CDR3 has 15 residues. V was clipped by 5 bases and J by 4 bases; unmatched bases: 9. The CDR3 DNA reads TGTGCCAGCAGTCGAGGACAGGGTACACTCTATGGCTACACCTTC. It yields the protein CASSRGQGTLYGYTF.

The chain combines TRBV15 with TRBJ2-1; D is unclear. The germline CDR1 and CDR2 sequences are LNHNV and YYDKDF (reference sequence). This CDR3 is built from 15 residues. V was pared by 5 bases and J by 0 bases, with 11 bases between. CDR3 sequence (DNA): TGTGCCACCAGCGCCGGAGATAGCTCCTACAATGAGCAGTTCTTC. As protein: CATSAGDSSYNEQFF.

The V and J genes are TRBV6-2 or TRBV6-3 and TRBJ2-1, with TRBD2 identical over 12 bases. CDR3 length: 14 amino acids. Per germline, CDR1 MNHEY and CDR2 SVGEGT. V lost 7 bases to trimming and J lost 7 bases; unmatched junction nucleotides: 5. CDR3 nucleotides: TGTGCCAGCAAGTCTAGCGGGAGGGCTAATGAGCAGTTCTTC. Protein: CASKSSGRANEQFF.

This clonotype was detected many times. The V call is TRBV19, the J call TRBJ1-3, with D uncertain. Germline V lookup: CDR1 LNHDA, CDR2 SQIVND (reference sequence). The CDR3 is made up of 15 amino acids. The V end lost 7 bases, the J end lost 0 bases, and 13 bases lay between the germline ends. The CDR3 DNA sequence: TGTGCCAGTACCCCGGACCTGGCCTCTGGAAACACCATATATTTT. Encoded protein: CASTPDLASGNTIYF.

The J gene is TRBJ2-1, the V gene TRBV4-3, with a possible D match to TRBD2 (5 bases). CDR3 length equals 17 residues. Germline V lookup: CDR1 LGHNA, CDR2 YSLEER. Trimming stripped 0 bases from V and 3 bases from J, with 15 bases between. In DNA, the CDR3 is TGCGCCAGCAGCCAAGATTTAGCGCGTATACTCTACAATGAGCAGTTCTTC. Its translation is CASSQDLARILYNEQFF.

The V gene is TRBV12-3 or TRBV12-4, the J gene TRBJ1-1; D might be TRBD1 (5 bases). V was shortened by 3 bases and J by 8 bases, with 10 bases between the two germline ends. The CDR3 totals 12 residues. The CDR3, as DNA: TGTGCCAGCAGTTTCAGGGACGGCGAAGCTTTCTTT. Protein: CASSFRDGEAFF.

This clonotype was counted a few times. The J gene is TRBJ2-7, the V gene TRBV29-1, with 10 bases lining up with TRBD2. J gave up 6 bases and V 6 bases, and 2 bases lay outside the gene matches. Germline-derived CDR1 and CDR2 are SQVTM and ANQGSEA. There are 11 residues in the CDR3. The CDR3 spells CSVVAGGEQYF. CDR3 DNA: TGCAGCGTGGTAGCGGGAGGCGAGCAGTACTTC.

The rearrangement uses TRBV3-1 and TRBJ2-2; D not certain. CDR1 is LGHDT, CDR2 YNNKEL, per germline (reference sequence). The CDR3 is 14 amino acids. V was pared by 0 bases and J by 6 bases, with 8 bases between. The CDR3 DNA reads as TGTGCCAGCAGCCAAGATTACGGTGCCGGGGAGCTGTTTTTT. Translation gives CASSQDYGAGELFF.

This clonotype was seen at least ten times. The chain carries TRBV6-1 and TRBJ2-5, with D maybe TRBD2 (5 bases). This CDR3 has 14 residues. V was cut by 5 bases and J by 4 bases, with 14 bases left in between. The germline CDR1 and CDR2 sequences are MNHNS and SASEGT. As DNA, the CDR3 is TGTGCCAGCAGTCCTCGGACTTTCCCAGAGACCCAGTACTTC. This encodes CASSPRTFPETQYF.

The V call is TRBV5-1, the J call TRBJ2-3, with a tentative D call TRBD2 (5 bases). The CDR3 extends over 14 amino acids. V lost 4 bases and J 2 bases, leaving 11 bases between the germline ends. CDR1 is SGHRS and CDR2 is YFSETQ in the germline V gene. In DNA form, the CDR3 reads TGCGCCAGCAGCGTAAATAGCGTCACAGATACGCAGTATTTT. It yields the protein CASSVNSVTDTQYF.

The chain joins TRBV20-1 to TRBJ2-4; maybe TRBD2 (6 bases). This CDR3 region has 17 residues. Germline lookup yields CDR1 DFQATT and CDR2 SNEGSKA (reference sequence). V shed 0 bases and J shed 3 bases, with 18 bases lying between them. This CDR3 is CSAREPGRERGKNIQYF. As DNA, the CDR3 is TGCAGTGCTAGAGAACCAGGACGGGAGAGAGGCAAAAACATTCAGTACTTC.

This clonotype was observed a handful of times. The genes are TRBV5-1 and TRBJ2-3; maybe TRBD2 (5 bases). V shed 2 bases and J shed 5 bases, with 15 bases lying between them. CDR1 SGHRS and CDR2 YFSETQ come from the germline V gene. The CDR3 is 15 amino acids. In DNA, the CDR3 is TGCGCCAGCAGCTTACCGGACCCGGCGGGAGATACGCAGTATTTT. This translates into CASSLPDPAGDTQYF.

This clonotype has a handful of counts. V and J are TRBV6-1 and TRBJ2-2, with D perhaps matching TRBD1 or TRBD2 (5 bases each). Germline V lookup: CDR1 MNHNS, CDR2 SASEGT. This CDR3 region has 16 residues. V lost 3 bases and J 4 bases, leaving 15 bases between the germline ends. In DNA, the CDR3 is TGTGCCAGCAGTGACCAGGGACGACTCCCCACCGGGGAGCTGTTTTTT. Protein sequence: CASSDQGRLPTGELFF.

The chain employs TRBV7-9 and TRBJ2-3, with D possibly TRBD1 on 7 matching bases. This CDR3 has 14 amino acids. V was cut by 8 bases and J by 2 bases, with 14 bases left in between. CDR1 is SEHNR and CDR2 is FQNEAQ in the germline V gene (reference sequence). CDR3 sequence (DNA): TGTGCCAGCGCGCAGGGGGGCTTCACAGATACGCAGTATTTT. Its protein product is CASAQGGFTDTQYF.

This clonotype was picked up a small number of times. The chain carries TRBV4-3 and TRBJ1-2; 9 bases are a match to TRBD1. Germline CDR1 reads LGHNA; CDR2 reads YSLEER. The CDR3 spans 13 residues. Germline trimming cut 3 bases from V and 8 bases from J; bases unmatched to any gene: 4. The CDR3 spells CASSHPGQGGYTF. CDR3 sequence (DNA): TGCGCCAGCAGCCATCCGGGACAGGGAGGCTACACCTTC.